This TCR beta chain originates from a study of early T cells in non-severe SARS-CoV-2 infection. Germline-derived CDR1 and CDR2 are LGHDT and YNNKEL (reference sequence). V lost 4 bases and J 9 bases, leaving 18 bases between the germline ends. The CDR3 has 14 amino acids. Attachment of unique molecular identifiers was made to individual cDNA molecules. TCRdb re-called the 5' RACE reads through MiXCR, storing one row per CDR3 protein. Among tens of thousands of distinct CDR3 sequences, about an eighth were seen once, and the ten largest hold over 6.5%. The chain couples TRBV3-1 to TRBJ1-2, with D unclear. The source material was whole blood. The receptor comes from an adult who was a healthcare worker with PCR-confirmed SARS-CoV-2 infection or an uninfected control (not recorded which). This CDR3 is CASSPPLQETRYTF. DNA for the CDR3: TGTGCCAGCAGCCCCCCCTTGCAAGAAACCCGCTACACCTTC.